This T cell receptor beta chain is from a study of blood T cell repertoires in COVID-19. Background on the study: PBMCs, B-cell-depleted T cells, or T cells provided the cDNA or gDNA that made up the material.

Produced via immunoSEQ multiplex PCR; TCRdb's table is partial and in-frame only. Of about 190,000 clones in the sample, about nine tenths were seen once. CDR1 and CDR2 from the germline V gene are KGHDR and SFDVKD. V lost 4 bases to trimming and J lost 9 bases; unmatched junction nucleotides: 10. The CDR3 contains 15 residues. The rearrangement uses TRBV24-1 and TRBJ2-3; 9 bases match TRBD1. Sequencing used peripheral blood. The TCR originated in a man younger than 45 with acute or convalescent COVID-19. The CDR3 DNA follows: TGTGCCACCAGTGACCCAGGGACAGGGAGGTTGACGCAGTATTTT. Its protein product is CATSDPGTGRLTQYF.